These 8 T cell receptor beta chains were all obtained from the same sample, sequenced in a study of T cell repertoires in cytomegalovirus infection. The antigens for these receptors are not known. TCRdb analysed the reads with MiXCR anew, one entry per CDR3 protein. The sample has 100,000 to 150,000 distinct CDR3 sequences, about 24% seen once; the top ten hold around 32%. Input material: PBMCs, sequenced either directly or after in vitro stimulation (not recorded which). Source of these receptors: a human donor in good health (CMV status not recorded). Some clones in this sample may be carry-over from other donors' samples.

A few counts support this clonotype. The chain is built from TRBV20-1 and TRBJ2-1; D is possibly TRBD1 or TRBD2 (5 bases each). The germline V gene encodes CDR1 DFQATT and CDR2 SNEGSKA (reference sequence). The V end lost 0 bases, the J end lost 2 bases, and 11 bases lay between the germline ends. The CDR3 covers 15 residues. CDR3 loop: CSAREFRDPYNEQFF. CDR3 DNA sequence: TGCAGTGCTAGAGAGTTCCGGGACCCCTACAATGAGCAGTTCTTC.

This clonotype has ten or more counts. The genes are TRBV6-1 and TRBJ1-1; TRBD1 is a possible D gene (5 bases). Germline V lookup: CDR1 MNHNS, CDR2 SASEGT. There are 14 residues in the CDR3. Trimming took off 5 bases at V and 4 bases at J, with 14 bases between the two ends. The chain's CDR3 is CASSSNTGLTEAFF. The CDR3 bases are TGTGCCAGCAGTTCTAACACAGGACTCACTGAAGCTTTCTTT.

This clonotype was detected many times. This sequence joins TRBV4-1 and TRBJ1-5; unclear D gene. Between the trimmed V and J ends, which lost 1 base and 9 bases, there was a span of 16 bases. Germline V gene sequence: CDR1 MGHRA, CDR2 YSYEKL. CDR3 length: 15 residues. This CDR3 reads CASSQVGSGLAPQHF. DNA for the CDR3: TGCGCCAGCAGCCAAGTGGGTAGTGGGCTTGCGCCCCAGCATTTT.

This clonotype appeared many times. The chain recombines TRBV7-2 with TRBJ2-1; D not resolved. The CDR3 runs 15 residues. Germline lookup yields CDR1 SGHTA and CDR2 FQGNSA. Deletions cut 1 base from V and 8 bases from J, with 15 bases between. Here the CDR3 reads CASSLVAHPMDEQFF. The CDR3 DNA reads TGTGCCAGCAGCTTAGTTGCGCACCCTATGGATGAGCAGTTCTTC.

This clonotype was observed at least ten times. V and J are TRBV19 and TRBJ1-1; 8 positions match TRBD1. The CDR3 has 14 residues. Trimming removed 6 bases from V and 4 bases from J; junction bases left unmatched: 7. Germline CDR1 reads LNHDA; CDR2 reads SQIVND (reference sequence). The CDR3 protein is CASRKTGGVTEAFF. The CDR3 bases are TGTGCCAGTAGAAAAACAGGGGGGGTCACTGAAGCTTTCTTT.

The chain recombines TRBV20-1 with TRBJ2-5, with 9 bases aligning to TRBD2. Germline assignment: CDR1 DFQATT and CDR2 SNEGSKA (reference sequence). CDR3 length: 14 residues. The junction had 7 bases not matched to a gene; V was cut back by 3 bases and J by 5 bases. CDR3 residues: CSASRLAEGETQYF. DNA of the CDR3: TGCAGTGCTAGCCGACTAGCGGAGGGGGAGACCCAGTACTTC.

This clonotype was found a few times. The chain uses TRBV7-3 and TRBJ2-3; possible D gene TRBD2, 6 bases. The ends were cut back, 0 bases at V and 6 bases at J, with 13 bases in the middle. CDR1 and CDR2 from the germline V gene are SGHTA and FQGTGA. The CDR3 covers 15 residues. CDR3 in DNA: TGTGCCAGCAGCTTAACAGAGGAGGAGGGGGATACGCAGTATTTT. Protein product: CASSLTEEEGDTQYF.

In its sample, this clonotype was seen a few times. The chain employs TRBV20-1 and TRBJ1-4, with D possibly matching TRBD1 (5 bases). Trimming stripped 8 bases from V and 6 bases from J, with 13 bases between. This CDR3 is built from 12 residues. In germline, CDR1 is DFQATT, CDR2 SNEGSKA (reference sequence). The CDR3, as DNA: TGCAGTAATCGGGGCTTGGATGAAAAACTGTTTTTT. It yields the protein CSNRGLDEKLFF.